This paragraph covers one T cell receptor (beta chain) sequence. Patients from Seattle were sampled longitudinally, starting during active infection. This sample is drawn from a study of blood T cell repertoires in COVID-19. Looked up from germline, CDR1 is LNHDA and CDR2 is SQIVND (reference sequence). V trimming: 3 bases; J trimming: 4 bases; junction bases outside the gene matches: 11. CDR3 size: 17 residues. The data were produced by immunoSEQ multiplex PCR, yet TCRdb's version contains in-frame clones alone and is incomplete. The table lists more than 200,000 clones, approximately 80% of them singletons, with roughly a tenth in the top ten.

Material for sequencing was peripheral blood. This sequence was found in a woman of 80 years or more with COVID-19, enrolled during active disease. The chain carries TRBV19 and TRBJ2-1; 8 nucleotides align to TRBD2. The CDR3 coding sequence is TGTGCCAGTAGTATGTACTTGGAGAGCGGGGGTTACAATGAGCAGTTCTTC. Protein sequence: CASSMYLESGGYNEQFF.